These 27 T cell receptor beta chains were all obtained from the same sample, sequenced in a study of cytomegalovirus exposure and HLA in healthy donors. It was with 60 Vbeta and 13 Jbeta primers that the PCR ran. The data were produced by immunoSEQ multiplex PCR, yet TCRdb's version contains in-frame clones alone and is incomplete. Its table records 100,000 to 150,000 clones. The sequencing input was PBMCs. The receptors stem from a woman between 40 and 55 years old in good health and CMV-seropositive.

The CDR3 loop is CSAQGSSGNTIYF. In nucleotides, the CDR3 is TGCAGCGCTCAGGGGTCCTCTGGAAACACCATATATTTT. The chain is built from TRBV29-1 and TRBJ1-3, with a tentative D call TRBD1 (6 bases). The CDR3 has 13 residues. V was trimmed by 7 bases and J by 0 bases, leaving 10 bases between them. CDR1 SQVTM and CDR2 ANQGSEA come from the germline V gene.

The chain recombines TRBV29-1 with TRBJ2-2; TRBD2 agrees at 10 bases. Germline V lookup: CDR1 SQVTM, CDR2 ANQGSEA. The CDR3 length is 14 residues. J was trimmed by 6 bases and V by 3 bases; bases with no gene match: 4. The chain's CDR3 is CSVESGTSAGELFF. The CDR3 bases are TGCAGCGTTGAGAGCGGGACTAGCGCCGGGGAGCTGTTTTTT.

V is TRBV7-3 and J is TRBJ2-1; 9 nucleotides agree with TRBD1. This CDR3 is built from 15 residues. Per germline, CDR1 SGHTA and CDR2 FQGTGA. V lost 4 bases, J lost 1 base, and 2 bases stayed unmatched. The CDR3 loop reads CASSWDRVSYNEQFF. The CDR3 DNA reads TGTGCCAGCAGCTGGGACAGGGTTTCCTACAATGAGCAGTTCTTC.

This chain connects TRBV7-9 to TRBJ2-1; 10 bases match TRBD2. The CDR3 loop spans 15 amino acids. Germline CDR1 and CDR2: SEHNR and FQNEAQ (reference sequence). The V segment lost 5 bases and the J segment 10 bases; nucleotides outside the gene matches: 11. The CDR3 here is CASSPPAGGPREQFF. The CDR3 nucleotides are TGTGCCAGCAGCCCGCCAGCGGGAGGGCCTCGAGAGCAGTTCTTC.

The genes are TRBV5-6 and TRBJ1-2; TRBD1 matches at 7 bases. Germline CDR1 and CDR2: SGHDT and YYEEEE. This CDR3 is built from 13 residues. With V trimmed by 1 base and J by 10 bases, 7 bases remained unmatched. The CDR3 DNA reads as TGTGCCAGCAGCTTGCCGGACAGGAGCCCCTACACCTTC. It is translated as CASSLPDRSPYTF.

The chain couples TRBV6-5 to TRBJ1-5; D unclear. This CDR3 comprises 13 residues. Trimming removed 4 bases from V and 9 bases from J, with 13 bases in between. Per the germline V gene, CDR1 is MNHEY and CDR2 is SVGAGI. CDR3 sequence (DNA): TGTGCCAGCAGTTTCACTCCTCGGAGGCCCCAGCATTTT. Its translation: CASSFTPRRPQHF.

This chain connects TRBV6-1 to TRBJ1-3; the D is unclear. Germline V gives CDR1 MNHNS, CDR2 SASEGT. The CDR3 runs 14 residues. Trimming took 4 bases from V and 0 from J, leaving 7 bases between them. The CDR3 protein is CASSGQNSGNTIYF. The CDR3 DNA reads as TGTGCCAGCAGTGGGCAGAACTCTGGAAACACCATATATTTT.

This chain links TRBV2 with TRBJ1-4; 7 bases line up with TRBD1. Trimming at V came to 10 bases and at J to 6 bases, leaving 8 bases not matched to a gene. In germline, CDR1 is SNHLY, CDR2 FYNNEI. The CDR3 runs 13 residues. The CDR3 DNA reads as TGTGCCAACAGGGGCAGGGCGGATGAAAAACTGTTTTTT. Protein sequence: CANRGRADEKLFF.

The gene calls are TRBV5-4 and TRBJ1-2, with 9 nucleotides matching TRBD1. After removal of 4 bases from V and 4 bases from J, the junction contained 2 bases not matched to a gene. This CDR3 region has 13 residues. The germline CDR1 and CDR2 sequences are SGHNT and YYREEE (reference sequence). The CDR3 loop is CASSPTGGYGYTF. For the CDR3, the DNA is TGTGCCAGCAGCCCGACAGGGGGCTATGGCTACACCTTC.

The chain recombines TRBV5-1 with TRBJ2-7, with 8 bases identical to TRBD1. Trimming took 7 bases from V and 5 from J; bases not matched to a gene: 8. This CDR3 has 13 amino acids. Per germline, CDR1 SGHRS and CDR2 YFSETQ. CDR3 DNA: TGCGCCAGCCGTCAGGGGGCGAGCGACGAGCAGTACTTC. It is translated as CASRQGASDEQYF.

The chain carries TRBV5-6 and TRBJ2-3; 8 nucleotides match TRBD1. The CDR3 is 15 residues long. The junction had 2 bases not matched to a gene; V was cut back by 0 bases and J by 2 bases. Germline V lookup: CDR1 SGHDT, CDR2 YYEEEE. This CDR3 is CASSLGTGLTDTQYF. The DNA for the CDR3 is TGTGCCAGCAGCTTGGGGACAGGGCTCACAGATACGCAGTATTTT.

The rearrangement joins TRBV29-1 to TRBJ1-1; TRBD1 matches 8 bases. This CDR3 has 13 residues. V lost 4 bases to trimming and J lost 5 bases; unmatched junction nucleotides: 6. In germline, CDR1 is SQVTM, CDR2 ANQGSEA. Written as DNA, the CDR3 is TGCAGCGTTGTGACAGGGGCTTGGACTGAAGCTTTCTTT. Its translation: CSVVTGAWTEAFF.

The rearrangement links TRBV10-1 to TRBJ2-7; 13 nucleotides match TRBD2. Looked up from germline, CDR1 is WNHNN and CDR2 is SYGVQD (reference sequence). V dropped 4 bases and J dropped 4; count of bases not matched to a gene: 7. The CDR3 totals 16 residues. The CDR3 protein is CASSGTSGSLVYEQYF. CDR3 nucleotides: TGCGCCAGCAGTGGGACTAGCGGGAGTTTGGTATACGAGCAGTACTTC.

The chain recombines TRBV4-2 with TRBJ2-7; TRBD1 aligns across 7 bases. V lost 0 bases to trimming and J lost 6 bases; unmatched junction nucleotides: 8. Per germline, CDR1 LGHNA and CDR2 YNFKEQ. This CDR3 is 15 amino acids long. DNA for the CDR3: TGTGCCAGCAGCCAAGATCAAGGGGGCGCGGGCGAGCAGTACTTC. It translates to CASSQDQGGAGEQYF.

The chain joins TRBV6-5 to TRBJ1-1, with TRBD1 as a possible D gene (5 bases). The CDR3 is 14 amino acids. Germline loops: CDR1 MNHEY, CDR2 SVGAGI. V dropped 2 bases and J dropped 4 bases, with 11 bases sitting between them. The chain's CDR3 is CASSYGGVSTEAFF. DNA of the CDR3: TGTGCCAGCAGTTACGGAGGGGTGAGCACTGAAGCTTTCTTT.

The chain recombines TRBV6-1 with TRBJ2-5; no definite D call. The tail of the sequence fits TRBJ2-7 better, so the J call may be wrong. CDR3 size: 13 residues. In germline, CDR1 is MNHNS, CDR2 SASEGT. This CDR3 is CASSEAPFYEQYF. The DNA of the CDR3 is TGTGCCAGCAGTGAAGCTCCATTCTACGAGCAGTACTTC.

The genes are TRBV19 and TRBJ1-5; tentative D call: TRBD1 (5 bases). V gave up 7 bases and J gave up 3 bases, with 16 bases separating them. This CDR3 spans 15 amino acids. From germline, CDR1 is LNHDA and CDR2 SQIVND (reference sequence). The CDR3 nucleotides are TGTGCCAGTACCCCCTCGACAGCTTCCAATCAGCCCCAGCATTTT. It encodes CASTPSTASNQPQHF.

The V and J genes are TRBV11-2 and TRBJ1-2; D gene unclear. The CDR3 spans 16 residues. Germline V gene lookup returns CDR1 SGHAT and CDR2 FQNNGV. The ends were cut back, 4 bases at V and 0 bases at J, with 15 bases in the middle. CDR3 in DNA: TGTGCCAGCAGCTCCGATTCGGGGTTCCCTAACTATGGCTACACCTTC. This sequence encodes CASSSDSGFPNYGYTF. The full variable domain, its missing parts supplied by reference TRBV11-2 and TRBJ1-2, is EAGVAQSPRYKIIEKRQSVAFWCNPISGHATLYWYQQILGQGPKLLIQFQNNGVVDDSQLPKDRFSAERLKGVDSTLKIQPAKLEDSAVYLCASSSDSGFPNYGYTFGSGTRLTVV.

In nucleotides, the CDR3 is TGTGCCAGCAGCTCGACAGTTAACGCTGAAGCTTTCTTT. Its protein product is CASSSTVNAEAFF. The genes are TRBV7-3 and TRBJ1-1; maybe TRBD1 (5 bases). V gave up 4 bases and J gave up 6 bases, with 12 bases separating them. This CDR3 has 13 residues. In germline, CDR1 is SGHTA, CDR2 FQGTGA.

CDR3 in DNA: TGTGCCAGTAGTATACGAGCAGGCGAGAATGAAAAACTGTTTTTT. This encodes CASSIRAGENEKLFF. The chain links TRBV19 to TRBJ1-4, with D unresolved. Trimming shortened V by 2 bases and J by 5 bases, and 12 bases separated the two germline ends. CDR1 and CDR2 (germline): LNHDA, SQIVND (reference sequence). The CDR3 totals 15 residues.

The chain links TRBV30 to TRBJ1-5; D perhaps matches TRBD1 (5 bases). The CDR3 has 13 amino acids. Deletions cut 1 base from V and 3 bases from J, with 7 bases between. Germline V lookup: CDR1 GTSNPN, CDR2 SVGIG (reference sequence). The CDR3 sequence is CAWSGQYNQPQHF. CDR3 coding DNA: TGTGCCTGGAGTGGACAGTACAATCAGCCCCAGCATTTT.

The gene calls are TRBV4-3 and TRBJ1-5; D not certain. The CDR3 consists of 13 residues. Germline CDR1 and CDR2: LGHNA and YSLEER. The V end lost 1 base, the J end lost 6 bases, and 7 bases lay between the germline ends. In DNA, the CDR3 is TGCGCCAGCAGCCAAGTCTTCGGTCAGCCCCAGCATTTT. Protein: CASSQVFGQPQHF.

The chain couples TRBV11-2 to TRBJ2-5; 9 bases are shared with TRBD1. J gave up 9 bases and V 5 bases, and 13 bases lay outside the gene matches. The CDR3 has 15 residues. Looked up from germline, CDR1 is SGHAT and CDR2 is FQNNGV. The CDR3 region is CASSPGQGRGEAQYF. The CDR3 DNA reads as TGTGCCAGCAGCCCAGGACAGGGGCGAGGGGAGGCCCAGTACTTC.

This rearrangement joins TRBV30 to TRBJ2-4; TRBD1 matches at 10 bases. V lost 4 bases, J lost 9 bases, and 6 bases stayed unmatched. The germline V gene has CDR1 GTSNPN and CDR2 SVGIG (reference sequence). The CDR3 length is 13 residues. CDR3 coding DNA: TGTGCCTGGAACGACAGGGGGCGATCCATTCAGTACTTC. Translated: CAWNDRGRSIQYF.

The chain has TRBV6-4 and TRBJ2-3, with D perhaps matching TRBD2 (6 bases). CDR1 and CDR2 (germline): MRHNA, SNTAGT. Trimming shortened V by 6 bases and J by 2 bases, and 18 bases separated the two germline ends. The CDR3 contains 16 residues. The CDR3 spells CASSPSVGGYTDTQYF. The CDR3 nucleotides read TGTGCCAGCAGCCCCTCTGTGGGGGGATACACAGATACGCAGTATTTT.

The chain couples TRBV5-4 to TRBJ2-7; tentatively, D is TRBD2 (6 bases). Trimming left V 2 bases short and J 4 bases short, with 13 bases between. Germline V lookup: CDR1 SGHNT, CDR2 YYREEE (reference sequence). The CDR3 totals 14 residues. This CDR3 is CASSFHTGEYEQYF. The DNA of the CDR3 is TGTGCCAGCAGCTTTCATACGGGAGAATACGAGCAGTACTTC.

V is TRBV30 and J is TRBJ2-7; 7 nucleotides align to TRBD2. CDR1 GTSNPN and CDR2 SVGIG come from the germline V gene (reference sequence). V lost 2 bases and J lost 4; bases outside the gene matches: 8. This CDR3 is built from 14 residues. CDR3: CAWSWGEGRYEQYF. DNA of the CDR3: TGTGCCTGGAGTTGGGGGGAGGGCCGATACGAGCAGTACTTC.